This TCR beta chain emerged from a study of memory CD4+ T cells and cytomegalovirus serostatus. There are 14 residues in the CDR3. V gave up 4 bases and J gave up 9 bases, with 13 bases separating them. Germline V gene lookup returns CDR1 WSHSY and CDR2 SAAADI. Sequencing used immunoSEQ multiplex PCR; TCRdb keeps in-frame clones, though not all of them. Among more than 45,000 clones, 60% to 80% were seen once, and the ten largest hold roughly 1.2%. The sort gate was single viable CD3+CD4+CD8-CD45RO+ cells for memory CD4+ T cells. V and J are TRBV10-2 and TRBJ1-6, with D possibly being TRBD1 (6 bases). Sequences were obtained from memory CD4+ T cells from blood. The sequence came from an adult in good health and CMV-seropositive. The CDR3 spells CASSGGLGGSPLHF. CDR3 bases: TGCGCCAGCAGTGGGGGGCTAGGAGGTTCACCCCTCCACTTT.